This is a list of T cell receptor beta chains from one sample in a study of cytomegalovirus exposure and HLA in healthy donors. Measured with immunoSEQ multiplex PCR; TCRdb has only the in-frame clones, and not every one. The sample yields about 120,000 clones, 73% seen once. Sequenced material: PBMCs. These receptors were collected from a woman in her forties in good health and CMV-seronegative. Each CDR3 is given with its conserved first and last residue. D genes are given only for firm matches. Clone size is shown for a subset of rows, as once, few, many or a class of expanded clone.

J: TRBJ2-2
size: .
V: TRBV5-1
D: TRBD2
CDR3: CASSLESGGATGELFF
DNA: TGCGCCAGCAGCTTGGAGAGCGGGGGGGCCACCGGGGAGCTGTTTTTT

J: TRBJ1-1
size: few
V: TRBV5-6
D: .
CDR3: CASSLGGGSGFTEAFF
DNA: TGTGCCAGCAGCTTGGGGGGAGGCAGCGGTTTCACTGAAGCTTTCTTT

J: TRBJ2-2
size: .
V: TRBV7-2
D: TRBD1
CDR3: CASSADRGFAGELFF
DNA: TGTGCCAGCAGCGCGGACAGGGGTTTCGCCGGGGAGCTGTTTTTT

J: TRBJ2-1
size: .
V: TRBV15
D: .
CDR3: CATSRVGAIGEQFF
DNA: TGTGCCACCAGCAGAGTAGGGGCAATAGGTGAGCAGTTCTTC

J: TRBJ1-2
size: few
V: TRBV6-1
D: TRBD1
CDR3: CASSRTGFRGYTF
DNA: TGTGCCAGCAGCCGGACAGGCTTTAGGGGCTACACCTTC

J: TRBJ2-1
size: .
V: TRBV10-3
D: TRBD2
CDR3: CATGTSGAYNEQFF
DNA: TGTGCCACTGGGACTAGCGGGGCCTACAATGAGCAGTTCTTC

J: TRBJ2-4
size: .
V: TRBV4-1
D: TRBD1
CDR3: CASSQGQGAVNIQYF
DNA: TGCGCCAGCAGCCAAGGGCAGGGGGCGGTGAACATTCAGTACTTC

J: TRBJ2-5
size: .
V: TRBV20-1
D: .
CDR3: CSGDYQETQYF
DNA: TGCAGTGGGGACTACCAAGAGACCCAGTACTTC

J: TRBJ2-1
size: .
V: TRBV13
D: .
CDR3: CASSLELPESGQFF
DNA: TGTGCCAGCAGCTTAGAACTACCTGAGAGTGGGCAGTTCTTC

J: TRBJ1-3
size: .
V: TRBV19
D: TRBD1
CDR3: CASATATGLGRNTIYF
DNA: TGTGCCAGTGCCACCGCGACAGGGCTCGGGAGAAACACCATATATTTT

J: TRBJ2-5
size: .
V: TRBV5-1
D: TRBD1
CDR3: CASSLFGTGNQETQYF
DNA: TGCGCCAGCAGCTTGTTTGGGACAGGGAATCAAGAGACCCAGTACTTC

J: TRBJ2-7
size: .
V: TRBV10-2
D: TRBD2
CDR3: CASRLAGDRYEQYF
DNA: TGCGCCAGCAGACTAGCGGGAGACAGGTACGAGCAGTACTTC

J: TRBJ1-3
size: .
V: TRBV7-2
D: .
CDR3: CASSLMGSSGNTIYF
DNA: TGTGCCAGCAGCTTAATGGGGAGCTCTGGAAACACCATATATTTT

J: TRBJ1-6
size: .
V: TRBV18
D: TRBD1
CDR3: CASSTDRGSHNSPLHF
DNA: TGTGCCAGCTCAACCGACAGGGGATCACATAATTCACCCCTCCACTTT

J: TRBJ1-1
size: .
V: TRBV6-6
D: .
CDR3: CASSTQEDTEAFF
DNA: TGTGCCAGCAGTACCCAAGAGGACACTGAAGCTTTCTTT

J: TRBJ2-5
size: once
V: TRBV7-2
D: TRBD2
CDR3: CASSLGTSSETQYF
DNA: TGTGCCAGCAGCCTCGGGACTAGCTCAGAGACCCAGTACTTC

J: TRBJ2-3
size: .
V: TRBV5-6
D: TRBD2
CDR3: CASSSTNSGSPDTQYF
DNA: TGTGCCAGCAGCTCGACCAATAGCGGGAGTCCAGATACGCAGTATTTT

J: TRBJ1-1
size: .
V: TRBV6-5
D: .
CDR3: CASSYSGRGRTEAFF
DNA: TGTGCCAGCAGTTACTCGGGGCGGGGGCGCACTGAAGCTTTCTTT

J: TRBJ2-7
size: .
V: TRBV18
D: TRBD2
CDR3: CASSPGRVSYEQYF
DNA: TGTGCCAGCTCACCAGGGAGGGTCTCCTACGAGCAGTACTTC

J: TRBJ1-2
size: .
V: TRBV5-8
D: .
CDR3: CASSLFTGAYNYGYTF
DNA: TGTGCCAGCAGCTTGTTTACAGGAGCTTACAACTATGGCTACACCTTC

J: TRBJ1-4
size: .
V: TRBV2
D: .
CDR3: CASSEAVRGGKLFF
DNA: TGTGCCAGCAGTGAAGCGGTCCGGGGTGGAAAACTGTTTTTT

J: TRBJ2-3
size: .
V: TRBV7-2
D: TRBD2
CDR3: CASSRPRRLAGGGTDTQYF
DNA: TGTGCCAGCAGCCGACCGAGGAGACTAGCGGGGGGCGGCACAGATACGCAGTATTTT

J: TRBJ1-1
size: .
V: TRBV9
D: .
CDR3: CASSVLEDTEAFF
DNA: TGTGCCAGCAGCGTGCTGGAGGACACTGAAGCTTTCTTT

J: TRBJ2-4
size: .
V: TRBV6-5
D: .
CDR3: CAAVGLAKNIQYF
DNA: TGTGCCGCGGTCGGCCTAGCCAAAAACATTCAGTACTTC

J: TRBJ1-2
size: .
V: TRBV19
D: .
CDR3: CASTPRGAVGSSGYTF
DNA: TGTGCCAGTACCCCTAGGGGCGCTGTGGGGTCTAGTGGCTACACCTTC

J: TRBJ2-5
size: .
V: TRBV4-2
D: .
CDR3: CASSQGASRETQYF
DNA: TGTGCCAGCAGCCAAGGGGCCAGCCGGGAGACCCAGTACTTC

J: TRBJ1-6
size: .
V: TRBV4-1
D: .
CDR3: CASSQAPTRGFYNSPLHF
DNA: TGCGCCAGCAGCCAAGCTCCGACAAGGGGTTTTTATAATTCACCCCTCCACTTT

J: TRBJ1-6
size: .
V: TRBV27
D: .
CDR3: CASSLGPGDNSPLHF
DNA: TGTGCCAGCAGTTTAGGGCCAGGGGATAATTCACCCCTCCACTTT

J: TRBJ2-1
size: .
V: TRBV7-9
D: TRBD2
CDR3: CASSSWTSGRDNEQFF
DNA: TGTGCCAGCAGCTCTTGGACTAGCGGGAGGGACAATGAGCAGTTCTTC

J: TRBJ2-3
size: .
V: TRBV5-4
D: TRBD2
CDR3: CASSLLTSGGADTQYF
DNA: TGTGCCAGCAGCTTATTGACTAGCGGGGGGGCAGATACGCAGTATTTT

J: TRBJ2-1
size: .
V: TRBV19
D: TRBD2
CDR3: CASRLAGGINEQFF
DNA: TGTGCCAGTAGGCTAGCGGGGGGTATCAATGAGCAGTTCTTC